The TCR beta chain under discussion was sequenced for a study of cytomegalovirus exposure and HLA in healthy donors. Regarding the study as a whole: Later genetic work tied a missense DCLRE1C variant to beta-chain V and J trimming. By HLA locus, TCR association rates varied in a later analysis, with DRB1 showing the most and HLA-C the fewest.

V shed 3 bases and J shed 9 bases, with 19 bases lying between them. Germline V gives CDR1 MNHNS, CDR2 SASEGT. The length of the CDR3 is 15 residues. A word on this clone: Antigen specificity is unknown.

Use of 60 Vbeta and 13 Jbeta primers characterized the PCR. The data were produced by immunoSEQ multiplex PCR, yet TCRdb's version contains in-frame clones alone and is incomplete. This sample has about 82,000 clones, with about 70% found just once. The source is a woman aged 50 to 60 in good health and CMV-seropositive. This rearrangement joins TRBV6-1 to TRBJ2-3, with a tentative D call TRBD2 (7 bases). What was sequenced was PBMCs. In DNA, the CDR3 is TGTGCCAGCAGTGACGAGCGGGAAGGGGGGGGGACGCAGTATTTT. This translates into CASSDEREGGGTQYF.